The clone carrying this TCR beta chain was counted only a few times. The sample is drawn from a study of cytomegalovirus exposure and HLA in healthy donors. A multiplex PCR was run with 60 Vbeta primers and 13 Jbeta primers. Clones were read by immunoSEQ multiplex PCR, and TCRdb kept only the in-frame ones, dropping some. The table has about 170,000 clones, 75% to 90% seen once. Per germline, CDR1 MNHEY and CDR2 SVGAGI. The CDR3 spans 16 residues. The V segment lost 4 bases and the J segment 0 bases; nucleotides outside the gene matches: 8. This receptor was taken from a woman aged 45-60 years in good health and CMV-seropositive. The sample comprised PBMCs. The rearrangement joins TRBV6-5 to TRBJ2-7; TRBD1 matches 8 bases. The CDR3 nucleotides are TGTGCCAGCAGTTCCCCCAGGACAGGGAGCTCCTACGAGCAGTACTTC. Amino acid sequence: CASSSPRTGSSYEQYF.